A selection of T cell receptor beta chains follows, all from one sample in a study of regulatory T cells in long-lasting Graves disease. TCRdb re-called the multiplex PCR reads through MiXCR, storing one row per CDR3 protein. The profile shows a few hundred thousand distinct CDR3 sequences, 10% to 15% of them singletons. The same sample was also used in a study of T cells in Graves' hyperthyroidism and ophthalmopathy.

The input for sequencing was peripheral blood mononuclear cells (PBMCs), taken at new diagnosis, from a patient treated with antithyroid drugs. These receptors all come from a young woman with Graves disease. CDR3s include the opening cysteine and the closing phenylalanine or tryptophan. A D gene is named only where the DNA matches it firmly. Only part of the rows carry a size: once, few, many, or a class if the clone is expanded.

>NA|TRBJ2-5|TRBV7-2|NA
CASTASHMSLAIQETQYF
TGTGCCAGCACCGCCTCCCATATGTCTCTCGCGATACAAGAGACCCAGTACTTC
>many|TRBJ2-3|TRBV9|TRBD2
CASSLTTSGSADTQYF
TGTGCCAGCAGCCTAACGACTAGCGGGAGTGCAGATACGCAGTATTTT
>many|TRBJ2-5|TRBV12-3/TRBV12-4|NA
CASSSKGGQETQYF
TGTGCCAGCAGTTCCAAGGGGGGCCAAGAGACCCAGTACTTC
>few|TRBJ2-1|TRBV24-1|TRBD2
CATSDSTSGSYDEQFF
TGTGCCACCAGTGATTCGACTAGCGGGAGTTACGATGAGCAGTTCTTC
>few|TRBJ2-1|TRBV20-1|NA
CSARDRGGVGYNEQFF
TGCAGTGCTAGAGATCGTGGGGGAGTGGGCTACAATGAGCAGTTCTTC
>few|TRBJ2-2|TRBV19|NA
CASSRTGGDTGELFF
TGTGCCAGTAGTCGGACAGGAGGGGACACCGGGGAGCTGTTTTTT
>NA|TRBJ2-5|TRBV4-3|TRBD2
CASSQDSGRAGAQETQYF
TGCGCCAGCAGCCAAGATTCTGGGCGGGCGGGAGCTCAAGAGACCCAGTACTTC
>many|TRBJ2-1|TRBV5-5|NA
CASSPRPGTTSYNEQFF
TGTGCCAGCAGCCCCCGACCCGGGACCACCTCCTACAATGAGCAGTTCTTC
>NA|TRBJ1-2|TRBV20-1|TRBD1
CSASPGTGKYGYTF
TGCAGTGCTTCCCCCGGGACAGGGAAGTATGGCTACACCTTC
>many|TRBJ1-1|TRBV12-3/TRBV12-4|NA
CASSATEPGTEAFF
TGTGCCAGCAGTGCGACGGAACCTGGGACTGAAGCTTTCTTT
>NA|TRBJ2-4|TRBV19|NA
CASSMVRGVKGNIQYF
TGTGCCAGTAGTATGGTGAGAGGGGTCAAGGGAAACATTCAGTACTTC